This T cell receptor beta chain comes out of a study of T cell changes during pregnancy in multiple sclerosis (dated 2019 in TCRdb). About the study as a whole: In women with multiple sclerosis, the researchers looked at how the T cell repertoire shifted as pregnancy progressed.

In the case of this clone: What antigen it recognizes has not been identified. Base qualities were left out, and no much larger clone turns up one base away.

For this chain, trimming is 0 bases at the V end and 5 bases at the J end, and the number of junction bases without a gene match is 13. The cysteine opens and the phenylalanine closes a CDR3 of 17 amino acids. The entry retains the CDR3 DNA only, 51 bases that are in frame from base 1. CDR1 SGDLS and CDR2 YYNGEE are derived from the germline V gene. The library was made by the immunoSEQ multiplex PCR assay. As stored in TCRdb, this immuneACCESS dataset retains in-frame rearrangements with V and J assigned. A fraction of the clones does not appear; measured against another copy, unresolved V genes explain less than half of the discrepancy, and the remainder lacks a known reason. The sample table holds about 47,000 clones, of which over 85% were seen once. The ten largest clones capture about 2% of the sample.

The sample consisted of peripheral blood, taken in the first trimester of pregnancy. The sequence was collected from a female donor with multiple sclerosis, enrolled in a pregnancy study. Rearrangement joined TRBV9 to TRBJ2-7; 8 central nucleotides agree with TRBD2. The CDR3 region has the sequence CASSVGVTGGATNEQYF. The nucleotide sequence is TGTGCCAGCAGCGTAGGGGTAACGGGGGGGGCAACGAACGAGCAGTACTTC.